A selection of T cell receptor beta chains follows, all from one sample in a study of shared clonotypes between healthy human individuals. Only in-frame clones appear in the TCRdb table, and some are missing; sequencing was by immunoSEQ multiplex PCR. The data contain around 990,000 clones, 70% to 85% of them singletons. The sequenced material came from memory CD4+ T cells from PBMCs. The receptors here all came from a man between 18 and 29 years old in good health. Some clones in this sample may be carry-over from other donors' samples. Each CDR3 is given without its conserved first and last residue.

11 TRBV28 ASRTSGVNTQY
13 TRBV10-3 AISEYGTGLNEQF
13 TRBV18 ASSPPRTVSYEQY
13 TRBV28 ASSLGGADSYEQY
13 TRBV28 ASSFIASGANVLT
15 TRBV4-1 ASSQKIRTGLHNEQF
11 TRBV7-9 ASRRGSNEKLF
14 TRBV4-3 ASSQAARGSGNTIY
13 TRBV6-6 ASSYGANGAREQY
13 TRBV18 ASSPLQGWTDTQY